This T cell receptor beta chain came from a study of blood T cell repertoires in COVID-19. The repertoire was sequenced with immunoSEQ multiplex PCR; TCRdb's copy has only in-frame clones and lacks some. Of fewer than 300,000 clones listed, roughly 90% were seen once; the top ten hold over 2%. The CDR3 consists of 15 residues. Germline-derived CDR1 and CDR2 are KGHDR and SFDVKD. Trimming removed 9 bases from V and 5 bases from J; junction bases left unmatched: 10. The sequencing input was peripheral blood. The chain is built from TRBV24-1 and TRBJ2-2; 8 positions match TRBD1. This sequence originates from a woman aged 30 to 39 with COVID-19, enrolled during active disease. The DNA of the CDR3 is TGTGCCACCCAAGGAAGGCAGGGGGCGACCGGGGAGCTGTTTTTT. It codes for CATQGRQGATGELFF.